Reported below is one T cell receptor (beta chain). Its antigen is unknown. Nothing much larger sits one base from this clone, and base qualities are not available. Library preparation used the immunoSEQ multiplex PCR assay. Per the authors' processing: Richness and clonality were used to summarize the repertoires, and clones that significantly expanded or contracted between pre- and post-therapy samples were identified. In TCRdb, the immuneACCESS table is reduced to in-frame sequences with V and J assigned. These tables do not hold every clone; where another copy was compared, an unresolved V gene accounts for under half, and the others remain unexplained. From that table come the V and J calls and clone size; the DNA was used to work out D and trimming. This sample lists some 43,000 clones; approximately 90% were detected once. Around 3.6% of the sample is taken by the ten largest. This sample was taken from a study of neoadjuvant nivolumab and ipilimumab in lung cancer (dated by TCRdb to 2019 to 2021). About the investigation overall: In the NEOSTAR trial, nivolumab was administered intravenously at 3 mg/kg on days 1, 15 and 29, and the combination arm also received ipilimumab 1 mg/kg on day 1 only. Matched pretherapy and resected tumor pairs were analyzed for seven patients: four treated with nivolumab and three with nivolumab plus ipilimumab. The primary endpoint of the trial was the rate of major pathologic response (MPR) in the intention-to-treat population of each study arm. The trial treated 40 to 45 patients with operable NSCLC: approximately 23 were randomized to nivolumab monotherapy and some 21 to nivolumab plus ipilimumab. TCR repertoires were compared between pretherapy (baseline) peripheral blood and tumors resected at surgery after neoadjuvant immune checkpoint blockade. Study-wide findings and limitations: From pretherapy to surgery, tumor T-cell richness and clonality increased in three of three dual-therapy tumors but in only two of four nivolumab-treated tumors. TCR richness in pretherapy blood showed a positive correlation with richness in tumors resected after neoadjuvant therapy (Spearman R ≈ 0.78). A small number of samples was subjected to TCR sequencing. No significant correlation was found between TCR clonality and pathologic tumor regression, and only one major-pathologic-response sample was available for the clonality analysis. Resected tumors had greater TCR richness and clonality than tumor-adjacent uninvolved lung, and increases were observed in more dual-therapy-treated tumors.

The CDR1 and CDR2 encoded by the germline V gene (reference sequence) are SGHKS and YYEKEE. Germline trimming: 4 bases from V, 11 bases from J; junction bases outside gene matches: 10. The CDR3 numbers 14 residues from cysteine through phenylalanine. Just the 42-base CDR3 DNA is kept, in frame starting at base 1. The time point label of this sample denotes: pretherapy, before neoadjuvant immune checkpoint inhibitors. The samples were taken from NEOSTAR, a phase 2 randomized trial in operable NSCLC that tested neoadjuvant nivolumab or nivolumab plus ipilimumab, followed by surgery. Here the sequenced sample was blood, taken before neoadjuvant nivolumab, alone or with ipilimumab. This TCR came from an adult with non-small cell lung cancer. Some clones in this sample may be carry-over from other donors' samples. The sequence is built from TRBV5-5 and TRBJ1-1; 11 bases in between match TRBD1. The CDR3 has the sequence CASSPLDRGRGAFF. The nucleotide sequence is TGTGCCAGCAGCCCACTGGACAGGGGGCGCGGGGCTTTCTTT.